This paragraph covers one T cell receptor (beta chain) sequence. Its antigen is still unknown. No much larger clonotype is one base removed from it; base qualities were not supplied. The immunoSEQ Assay was used to sequence TCR beta CDR3 regions from DNA. Per the original workflow: T cell density was computed as TCR beta template counts normalized to usable DNA estimated by amplifying housekeeping genes. Richness was estimated using the preseqR package, with extrapolation to 400,000 templates for PBMC samples and to 120,000 templates for tissue samples. Clonality was taken to be one minus Pielou's evenness. To identify tissue-enriched TCRs, differential abundance testing was run on productive amino-acid clonotypes with a minimum total count of 5 and an alpha of 0.1. The Jaccard Index and the Morisita Overlap Index were used to quantify repertoire overlap between compartments. GLIPH grouped TCR beta CDR3s together with public tetramer-defined viral CDR3s, and a viral motif had to include at least three viral sequences and also show V-gene enrichment. The source is immuneACCESS, and TCRdb retained only in-frame sequences with V and J called. Part of the clones is not carried over; for the studies checked, unresolved V genes explain less than half of this, and the remainder is unexplained. V, J and clone size reflect that table, while D and trimming were determined from the DNA. The sample table lists about 30,000 clones, around 90% of them with a count of one. The ten top clones hold 10% to 15% of the sample.

The junction shows trimming of 6 bases on V and 9 bases on J, and the gene matches do not reach 8 bases of it. The germline V gene encodes CDR1 SQVTM and CDR2 ANQGSEA. Including the terminal cysteine and phenylalanine, the CDR3 comprises 14 residues. Solely the CDR3 DNA is kept, with 42 bases framed from the first base. This specimen belongs to a study of T cells in localized non-small cell lung cancer (dated by TCRdb to the early 2020s). Looking at the study overall: Comparing tumors with uninvolved tumor-adjacent lungs, the study looked at the T cell repertoires of 220 or so patients with early-stage NSCLC. The mean age of the NSCLC patients was about 62 years, with 120 to 150 men and about a hundred women. The cohort was made up of 200 to 250 treatment-naive NSCLC patients whose localized lung tumors had been resected. Summary of the overall study and its limitations: Longer overall survival was associated with higher blood T cell density, whereas shorter survival was associated with higher adjacent-lung clonality. A median of roughly 56 of the top 100 tumor clones were detected in paired uninvolved adjacent lung, and around 30 of these tumor clones were also found among the top 100 clones of the paired uninvolved adjacent lung. Because the study design was exploratory, TCR variables were selected using unadjusted p-values without false-discovery rate correction. Multi-region tumor sequencing was not performed, so intratumor heterogeneity could not be excluded. The highest T cell clonality was observed in uninvolved tumor-adjacent lung, where clonality exceeded that of tumor, suggesting that antigenic responses were more focused in uninvolved tumor-adjacent lung.

At diagnosis, peripheral blood, uninvolved tumor-adjacent lung and tumor were collected and were preserved as a mix of fresh-frozen and FFPE material. For TCR repertoire profiling, blood samples were analyzed in the form of peripheral blood mononuclear cells. The sequence joins TRBV29-1 to TRBJ2-1; 13 nucleotides in the junction match TRBD2. Specimen: peripheral blood, collected before any cancer treatment. This TCR was recovered from a female donor older than 55 with stage III squamous cell lung carcinoma. The CDR3: CSVRRLAGGGEQFF. The DNA sequence reads TGCAGCGTCCGGCGACTAGCGGGGGGTGGTGAGCAGTTCTTC.